The 26 T cell receptor beta chains below all came from one sample that was sequenced in a study of CD8 T cells in ankylosing spondylitis. Regarding the study as a whole: Blood of patients with ankylosing spondylitis appeared to be characterized by a TCR beta motif of 8 or 9 highly homologous variants.

These TCRs are of unknown antigen specificity. MiXCR was run by TCRdb on the 5' RACE reads, yielding one entry per CDR3 protein. This sample has 500,000 or so distinct CDR3 sequences, with about 5% found just once. Sequenced material: blood, either unsorted or a sorted T cell fraction (not recorded which). The receptors originated from a male donor with ankylosing spondylitis.

This clonotype came up many times. CDR3 region: CATSTGQPVGTIYF. The CDR3 bases are TGTGCCACCAGCACGGGACAGCCTGTCGGCACCATATATTTT. V gene TRBV15 combines with J gene TRBJ1-3; 7 nucleotides match TRBD1. After removal of 4 bases from V and 9 bases from J, the junction contained 9 bases not matched to a gene. The CDR3 extends over 14 amino acids. Germline CDR1 is LNHNV and CDR2 is YYDKDF (reference sequence).

This clonotype was seen ten or more times. The chain joins TRBV12-3 or TRBV12-4 to TRBJ2-1; 7 bases align to TRBD1. The CDR3 spans 16 residues. Trimming cost V 6 bases and J 3 bases; bases outside gene matches: 11. As DNA, the CDR3 is TGTGCCAGCAGCCCCCCCGGGACAGAGAGCTACAATGAGCAGTTCTTC. Translation gives CASSPPGTESYNEQFF.

In regard to this clonotype: A much larger clone differs from this one at a single base, so this may be a read error. Given the absence of the conserved phenylalanine or tryptophan at the CDR3 end, a read error is likely. CDR3: CASSTLYYGYTL. DNA for the CDR3: TGTGCCAGCAGTACTCTGTACTATGGCTACACCCTC. This chain links TRBV5-6 with TRBJ1-2; no reliable D call. V gave up 5 bases and J gave up 3 bases, with 8 bases separating them. The CDR3 is 12 residues long. The germline CDR1 and CDR2 sequences are SGHDT and YYEEEE.

This clonotype has a count of ten or more. The chain uses TRBV5-1 and TRBJ1-1; D might be TRBD1 (5 bases). CDR3 size: 15 residues. V was trimmed by 1 base and J by 4 bases, leaving 14 bases between them. Per germline, CDR1 SGHRS and CDR2 YFSETQ. CDR3 coding DNA: TGCGCCAGCAGCTTGATGGGGGACGGGGGCACTGAAGCTTTCTTT. Protein product: CASSLMGDGGTEAFF.

In the case of this clonotype: This may arise from a read error, as a much more abundant clone is one base away. The chain has TRBV9 and TRBJ2-1, with D possibly being TRBD1 (6 bases). Germline V lookup: CDR1 SGDLS, CDR2 YYNGEE. The CDR3 sequence is 13 residues long. CDR3 in DNA: TGTGCCTGCAGCGTGGACAGATGGGATGAGCAGTTCTTC. Its translation: CACSVDRWDEQFF.

This clonotype was seen at least ten times. The chain combines TRBV6-1 with TRBJ2-2, with TRBD1 matching over 10 bases. This CDR3 spans 17 amino acids. V gave up 5 bases and J gave up 4 bases; unmatched junction bases: 10. Germline V lookup: CDR1 MNHNS, CDR2 SASEGT. For the CDR3, the DNA is TGTGCCAGCAGTACAGACAGGGGGCGAGGGGGCACCGGGGAGCTGTTTTTT. This codes for CASSTDRGRGGTGELFF.

This clonotype was counted many times. The chain employs TRBV2 and TRBJ1-5; D not certain. This CDR3 is 13 amino acids long. With 6 bases removed from V and 5 bases from J, the gap between germline ends came to 11 bases. Germline values: CDR1 SNHLY, CDR2 FYNNEI. The CDR3 DNA is TGTGCCAGCAGGACTGAGGGTCATCAGCCCCAGCATTTT. It translates to CASRTEGHQPQHF.

This clonotype was counted ten times or more. CDR3 in amino acids: CASSLTGRDSPLHF. In DNA, the CDR3 is TGCGCCAGCAGCTTGACAGGGAGAGATTCACCCCTCCACTTT. This chain connects TRBV5-1 to TRBJ1-6; a weak D match, TRBD1 (6 bases). In germline, CDR1 is SGHRS, CDR2 YFSETQ. With 1 base removed from V and 8 bases from J, the gap between germline ends came to 10 bases. The CDR3 has 14 residues.

This clonotype was seen a few times. The chain carries TRBV7-2 and TRBJ2-7; 7 nucleotides align to TRBD1. This CDR3 has 15 residues. Germline V gene data show CDR1 as SGHTA and CDR2 as FQGNSA. V lost 1 base, J lost 2 bases, and 5 bases stayed unmatched. CDR3 amino acids: CASSLGRDRTYEQYF. Here the CDR3 DNA reads TGTGCCAGCAGCTTAGGTCGGGACAGAACCTACGAGCAGTACTTC.

The sample holds many counts of this clonotype. The chain employs TRBV10-2 and TRBJ1-2; 7 bases match TRBD1. Germline V CDR1 and CDR2: WSHSY, SAAADI. This CDR3 has 13 amino acids. V lost 2 bases, J lost 8 bases, and 5 bases stayed unmatched. The CDR3 DNA follows: TGCGCCAGCAGTGAGCAGGGGGGCTTAGGCTACACCTTC. Amino acids: CASSEQGGLGYTF.

This clonotype was seen at least ten times. The gene calls are TRBV5-1 and TRBJ1-1; the match to TRBD1 covers 10 bases. Germline V gives CDR1 SGHRS, CDR2 YFSETQ. With 3 bases clipped from V and 3 bases from J, the junction kept 8 bases outside the gene matches. The CDR3 contains 16 residues. CDR3 amino acids: CASSSLRDRGDTEAFF. CDR3 bases: TGCGCCAGCAGCTCCCTACGGGACAGGGGAGACACTGAAGCTTTCTTT. Drawing the rest from reference TRBV5-1 and TRBJ1-1, the complete variable domain is KAGVTQTPRYLIKTRGQQVTLSCSPISGHRSVSWYQQTPGQGLQFLFEYFSETQRNKGNFPGRFSGRQFSNSRSEMNVSTLELGDSALYLCASSSLRDRGDTEAFFGQGTRLTVV.

This clonotype was counted ten times or more. This rearrangement joins TRBV20-1 to TRBJ1-2, with D possibly matching TRBD1 (5 bases). Germline loops: CDR1 DFQATT, CDR2 SNEGSKA (reference sequence). The V end was cut by 0 bases, the J end by 7 bases, with 9 bases between. The CDR3 extends over 12 amino acids. The CDR3 DNA sequence: TGCAGTGCTAGAGATCGAGGGGCTGGCTACACCTTC. The encoded protein is CSARDRGAGYTF.

The chain joins TRBV5-1 to TRBJ2-7; no clear D gene. The CDR3 covers 12 residues. V was shortened by 1 base and J by 6 bases, with 8 bases between the two germline ends. Germline lookup yields CDR1 SGHRS and CDR2 YFSETQ. CDR3 in amino acids: CASSLTGREQYF. In nucleotides, the CDR3 is TGCGCCAGCAGCTTGACCGGGCGCGAGCAGTACTTC.

This clonotype has ten or more counts. This chain joins TRBV10-3 and TRBJ2-7; a weak D match, TRBD2 (5 bases). Per the germline V gene, CDR1 is ENHRY and CDR2 is SYGVKD. V gave up 4 bases and J gave up 5 bases, with 12 bases separating them. This CDR3 spans 13 amino acids. CDR3 protein: CAISVPGSDEQYF. Here the CDR3 DNA reads TGTGCCATCAGTGTCCCGGGGAGCGACGAGCAGTACTTC.

In its sample, this clonotype was seen many times. This chain uses TRBV4-3 with TRBJ2-2; D is undetermined. The CDR3 runs to 14 residues. Germline V gene sequence: CDR1 LGHNA, CDR2 YSLEER. V lost 0 bases, J lost 5 bases, and 7 bases lay in between. CDR3 bases: TGCGCCAGCAGCCAAGACATCTATACCGGGGAGCTGTTTTTT. Its protein is CASSQDIYTGELFF.

This clonotype showed up many times. This rearrangement joins TRBV29-1 to TRBJ1-2; the D gene is possibly TRBD1 (6 bases). CDR3 length: 11 amino acids. Per germline, CDR1 SQVTM and CDR2 ANQGSEA. Trimming stripped 6 bases from V and 5 bases from J, with 10 bases between. This chain's CDR3 is CSVDSFYGYTF. CDR3 nucleotide sequence: TGCAGCGTGGACAGTTTTTATGGCTACACCTTC. Together with reference TRBV29-1 and TRBJ1-2, the CDR3 gives the full variable domain: SAVISQKPSRDICQRGTSLTIQCQVDSQVTMMFWYRQQPGQSLTLIATANQGSEATYESGFVIDKFPISRPNLTFSTLTVSNMSPEDSSIYLCSVDSFYGYTFGSGTRLTVV.

In regard to this clonotype: A much more abundant neighbour one base away suggests this may be a read error. The CDR3 spells CASSQGQGPNEELFF. The CDR3 DNA reads as TGTGCCAGCAGCCAAGGACAGGGTCCTAATGAAGAACTGTTTTTT. V usage is TRBV4-2 and J usage is TRBJ1-4, with TRBD1 matching over 7 bases. Germline CDR1 LGHNA, CDR2 YNFKEQ. The CDR3 sequence is 15 residues long.

This clonotype was seen repeatedly, ten times or more. The V and J genes are TRBV20-1 and TRBJ1-6; D might be TRBD1 (6 bases). Germline V lookup: CDR1 DFQATT, CDR2 SNEGSKA (reference sequence). Trimming pared 5 bases from V and 6 bases from J, leaving 14 bases between. This CDR3 has 14 amino acids. CDR3 bases: TGCAGTGCTGTCGGGGGCGCGGGTAATTCACCCCTCCACTTT. It yields the protein CSAVGGAGNSPLHF.

Ten or more counts support this clonotype. The chain uses TRBV5-1 and TRBJ2-5; TRBD1 is a possible D gene (5 bases). Germline V gene data show CDR1 as SGHRS and CDR2 as YFSETQ. Deletions cut 0 bases from V and 1 base from J, with 10 bases between. This CDR3 contains 15 residues. The CDR3, as DNA: TGCGCCAGCAGCTTGGGAGTGGGGCTCCAAGAGACCCAGTACTTC. The encoded protein is CASSLGVGLQETQYF. The whole variable domain, filled in from reference TRBV5-1 and TRBJ2-5, reads KAGVTQTPRYLIKTRGQQVTLSCSPISGHRSVSWYQQTPGQGLQFLFEYFSETQRNKGNFPGRFSGRQFSNSRSEMNVSTLELGDSALYLCASSLGVGLQETQYFGPGTRLLVL.

This clonotype has ten or more counts. The chain is built from TRBV20-1 and TRBJ2-5; the match to TRBD2 covers 11 bases. The CDR3 sequence is 15 residues long. Trimming took 6 bases from V and 1 from J; bases not matched to a gene: 7. Germline lookup yields CDR1 DFQATT and CDR2 SNEGSKA (reference sequence). CDR3 DNA sequence: TGCAGTGCGGCCGGGACTAGCGGCATCCAAGAGACCCAGTACTTC. Its translation: CSAAGTSGIQETQYF.

Ten or more counts support this clonotype. The chain uses TRBV7-9 and TRBJ1-2, with 8 bases identical to TRBD1. The trim removed 0 bases at V and 3 bases at J, leaving 6 bases unmatched. CDR1 SEHNR and CDR2 FQNEAQ come from the germline V gene (reference sequence). This CDR3 contains 16 residues. The CDR3 protein is CASSLAPRTGHYGYTF. DNA for the CDR3: TGTGCCAGCAGCTTAGCCCCTCGGACAGGGCACTATGGCTACACCTTC.

In this sample, this clonotype turned up many times. The gene calls are TRBV18 and TRBJ2-5; perhaps TRBD1 as D (5 bases). The CDR3 is 15 amino acids. V was clipped by 3 bases and J by 1 base, with 12 bases between them. Looked up from germline, CDR1 is KGHSH and CDR2 is LQKENI. The DNA for the CDR3 is TGTGCCAGCTCACCGCGCAGGGCTCTCCAAGAGACCCAGTACTTC. Its protein is CASSPRRALQETQYF.

This clonotype was found many times. The chain couples TRBV20-1 to TRBJ1-2, with 9 bases aligning to TRBD1. The trim removed 5 bases at V and 3 bases at J, leaving 7 bases unmatched. The CDR3 sequence is 14 residues long. Germline V gene data show CDR1 as DFQATT and CDR2 as SNEGSKA (reference sequence). CDR3 in amino acids: CSAGPGQGYYGYTF. DNA of the CDR3: TGCAGTGCTGGGCCGGGACAGGGATACTATGGCTACACCTTC.

V and J are TRBV28 and TRBJ1-5, with TRBD1 identical over 9 bases. The CDR3 has 14 residues. Trimming removed 7 bases from V and 4 bases from J; junction bases left unmatched: 5. The germline CDR1 and CDR2 sequences are MDHEN and SYDVKM. Here the CDR3 reads CASIRQGDNQPQHF. The DNA of the CDR3 is TGTGCCAGCATCCGACAGGGGGATAATCAGCCCCAGCATTTT.

This clonotype was detected many times. This CDR3 reads CASSQVNDYNEQFF. In DNA form, the CDR3 reads TGCGCCAGCAGCCAAGTTAACGACTACAATGAGCAGTTCTTC. This chain uses TRBV4-1 with TRBJ2-1; D gene unclear. Deletions cut 1 base from V and 3 bases from J, with 7 bases between. The CDR3 contains 14 residues. Germline-derived CDR1 and CDR2 are MGHRA and YSYEKL.

This clonotype occurred a few times. The rearrangement joins TRBV20-1 to TRBJ1-1, with D unresolved. Germline V lookup: CDR1 DFQATT, CDR2 SNEGSKA (reference sequence). The CDR3 contains 14 residues. Deletions cut 1 base from V and 1 base from J, with 10 bases between. The CDR3 protein is CSARVGVSNTEAFF. CDR3 in DNA: TGCAGTGCTAGAGTTGGTGTTTCGAACACTGAAGCTTTCTTT.